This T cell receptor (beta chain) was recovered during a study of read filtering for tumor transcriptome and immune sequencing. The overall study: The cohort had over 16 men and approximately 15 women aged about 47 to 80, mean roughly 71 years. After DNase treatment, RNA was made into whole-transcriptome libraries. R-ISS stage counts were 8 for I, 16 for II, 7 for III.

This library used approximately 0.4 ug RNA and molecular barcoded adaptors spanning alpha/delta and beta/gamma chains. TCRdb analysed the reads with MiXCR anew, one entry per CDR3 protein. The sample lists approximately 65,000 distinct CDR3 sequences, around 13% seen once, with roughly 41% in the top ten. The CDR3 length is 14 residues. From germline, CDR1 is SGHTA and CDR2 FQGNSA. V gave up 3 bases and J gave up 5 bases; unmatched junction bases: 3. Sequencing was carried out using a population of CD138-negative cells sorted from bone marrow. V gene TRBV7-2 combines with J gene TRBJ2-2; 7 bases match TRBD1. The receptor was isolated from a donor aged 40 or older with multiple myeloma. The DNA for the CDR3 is TGTGCCAGCAGCTTGAACAGGGGTACCGGGGAGCTGTTTTTT. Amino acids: CASSLNRGTGELFF.